One and the same sample provided the 12 T cell receptor beta chains below, sequenced in a study of identical twins. Using its own MiXCR run on the 5' RACE reads, TCRdb lists one record per CDR3 protein. The data contain 450,000 or so distinct CDR3 sequences, 11% to 15% of them singletons. The sample also formed part of further work on yellow fever vaccine responses in identical twins.

Sequencing was performed on CD4+ T cells sorted from blood. These receptors came from a woman aged 18-29 years in good health.

The V and J genes are TRBV4-1 and TRBJ2-3, with a tentative D call TRBD2 (5 bases). The length of the CDR3 is 15 residues. Trimming stripped 1 base from V and 4 bases from J, with 12 bases between. Germline V gives CDR1 MGHRA, CDR2 YSYEKL. CDR3 residues: CASSQVEGGPDTQYF. In DNA, the CDR3 is TGCGCCAGCAGCCAAGTCGAGGGTGGCCCAGATACGCAGTATTTT.

The gene calls are TRBV6-5 and TRBJ2-1; maybe TRBD2 (5 bases). Trimming left V 0 bases short and J 5 bases short, with 11 bases between. This CDR3 is 15 amino acids long. Looked up from germline, CDR1 is MNHEY and CDR2 is SVGAGI. The CDR3 region is CASSYSGLANNEQFF. The CDR3 DNA follows: TGTGCCAGCAGTTACTCTGGGCTAGCTAACAATGAGCAGTTCTTC.

This clonotype has a handful of counts. This sequence joins TRBV7-8 and TRBJ1-5; tentative D call: TRBD1 (6 bases). In germline, CDR1 is SGHVS, CDR2 FQNEAQ. The ends were cut back, 6 bases at V and 3 bases at J, with 12 bases in the middle. The CDR3 has 14 residues. The CDR3 protein is CASRPDSFNQPQHF. CDR3 in DNA: TGTGCCAGCAGACCGGACAGTTTCAATCAGCCCCAGCATTTT.

The chain has TRBV2 and TRBJ2-7; perhaps TRBD2 as D (5 bases). Trimming took 6 bases from V and 7 from J, leaving 16 bases between them. The germline CDR1 and CDR2 sequences are SNHLY and FYNNEI. The CDR3 is 13 residues long. The CDR3 region is CASSARRLEEQYF. DNA for the CDR3: TGTGCCAGCAGCGCTCGGAGGCTAGAAGAGCAGTACTTC. The whole variable domain, remainder taken from reference TRBV2 and TRBJ2-7, is EPEVTQTPSHQVTQMGQEVILRCVPISNHLYFYWYRQILGQKVEFLVSFYNNEISEKSEIFDDQFSVERPDGSNFTLKIRSTKLEDSAMYFCASSARRLEEQYFGPGTRLTVT.

The V gene is TRBV6-5, the J gene TRBJ2-3; D perhaps matches TRBD2 (5 bases). Germline V gene lookup returns CDR1 MNHEY and CDR2 SVGAGI. The CDR3 length is 17 residues. V was trimmed by 2 bases and J by 0 bases, leaving 15 bases between them. The CDR3 here is CASSYRGSPISTDTQYF. CDR3 coding DNA: TGTGCCAGCAGTTACCGGGGAAGTCCTATCAGCACAGATACGCAGTATTTT.

This clonotype was detected only a few times. In DNA form, the CDR3 reads TGCAGCGTGGATGGGTATACCGGGGATGAGCAGTTCTTC. It is translated as CSVDGYTGDEQFF. The chain employs TRBV29-1 and TRBJ2-1; maybe TRBD2 (5 bases). Per the germline V gene, CDR1 is SQVTM and CDR2 is ANQGSEA. Trimming stripped 6 bases from V and 8 bases from J, with 17 bases between. This CDR3 comprises 13 residues.

The rearrangement uses TRBV3-1 and TRBJ2-3; 7 nucleotides line up with TRBD2. The V and J ends lost 5 bases and 2 bases, in that order; junction bases with no gene match: 10. The CDR3 covers 16 residues. Looked up from germline, CDR1 is LGHDT and CDR2 is YNNKEL (reference sequence). The chain's CDR3 is CASSFPLAEITDTQYF. Here the CDR3 DNA reads TGTGCCAGCAGCTTTCCCCTAGCGGAGATCACAGATACGCAGTATTTT.

This clonotype showed up just a few times. The chain recombines TRBV30 with TRBJ2-7, with D possibly TRBD1 on 5 matching bases. Between the trimmed V and J ends, which lost 0 bases and 5 bases, there was a span of 35 bases. Germline CDR1 is GTSNPN and CDR2 is SVGIG (reference sequence). The CDR3 extends over 21 amino acids. The CDR3: CAWSVQLNGRVIAGPKHEQYF. CDR3 in DNA: TGTGCCTGGAGTGTACAATTAAATGGCAGGGTCATTGCAGGACCCAAACACGAGCAGTACTTC. Full variable domain (remainder filled in from reference TRBV30 and TRBJ2-7): SQTIHQWPATLVQPVGSPLSLECTVEGTSNPNLYWYRQAAGRGLQLLFYSVGIGQISSEVPQNLSASRPQDRQFILSSKKLLLSDSGFYLCAWSVQLNGRVIAGPKHEQYFGPGTRLTVT.

This clonotype appeared a few times. The rearrangement links TRBV24-1 to TRBJ2-4; D is unresolved. From germline, CDR1 is KGHDR and CDR2 SFDVKD. Trimming cost V 5 bases and J 12 bases, with 13 bases left between them. The CDR3 runs 12 residues. CDR3 in DNA: TGTGCCACCAGTGGCCGGTCTGATACTCAGTACTTC. It translates to CATSGRSDTQYF.

The CDR3 nucleotides are TGTGCCAGCTCACCACCTACAGTCGGACTCCGCACAGATACGCAGTATTTT. Translated, it gives CASSPPTVGLRTDTQYF. This sequence joins TRBV18 and TRBJ2-3, with D perhaps TRBD2 (5 bases). V lost 0 bases and J 1 base, leaving 14 bases between the germline ends. The CDR3 loop spans 17 amino acids. CDR1 is KGHSH and CDR2 is LQKENI in the germline V gene.

This clonotype was found many times. The rearrangement links TRBV12-3 or TRBV12-4 to TRBJ2-5; possibly TRBD1 for D (6 bases). V gave up 4 bases and J gave up 0 bases, with 15 bases separating them. The CDR3 sequence is 16 residues long. The CDR3, as DNA: TGTGCCAGCAGTTCCGGGACAACGCACCACCAAGAGACCCAGTACTTC. This gives the protein CASSSGTTHHQETQYF.

This clonotype has just a few counts. The CDR3 DNA reads TGCGCCAGCAGCTCCACGGGACAGGGGGCCCACGAGCAGTACTTC. This encodes CASSSTGQGAHEQYF. The V call is TRBV5-1, the J call TRBJ2-7, with 12 bases fitting TRBD1. J lost 5 bases, V lost 3 bases, and 6 bases had no gene match. From germline, CDR1 is SGHRS and CDR2 YFSETQ. The CDR3 spans 15 residues.